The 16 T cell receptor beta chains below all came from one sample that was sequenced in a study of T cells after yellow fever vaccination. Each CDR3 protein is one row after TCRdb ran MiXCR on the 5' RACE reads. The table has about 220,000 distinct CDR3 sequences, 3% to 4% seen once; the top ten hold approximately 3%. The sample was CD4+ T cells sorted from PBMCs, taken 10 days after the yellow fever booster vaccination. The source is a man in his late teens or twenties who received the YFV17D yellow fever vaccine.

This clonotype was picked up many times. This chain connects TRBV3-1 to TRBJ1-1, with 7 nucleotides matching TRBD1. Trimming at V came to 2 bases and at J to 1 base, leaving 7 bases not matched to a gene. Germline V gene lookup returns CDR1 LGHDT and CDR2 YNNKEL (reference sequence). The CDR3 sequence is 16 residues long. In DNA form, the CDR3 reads TGTGCCAGCAGCCAAAGTTCCGGGACAGCGAACACTGAAGCTTTCTTT. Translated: CASSQSSGTANTEAFF.

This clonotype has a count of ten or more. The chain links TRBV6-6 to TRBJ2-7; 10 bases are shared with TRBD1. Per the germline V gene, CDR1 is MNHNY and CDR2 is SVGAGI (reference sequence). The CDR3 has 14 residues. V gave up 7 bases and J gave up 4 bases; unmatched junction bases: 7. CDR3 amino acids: CASIPGTGVYEQYF. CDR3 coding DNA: TGTGCCAGCATCCCCGGGACAGGGGTTTACGAGCAGTACTTC.

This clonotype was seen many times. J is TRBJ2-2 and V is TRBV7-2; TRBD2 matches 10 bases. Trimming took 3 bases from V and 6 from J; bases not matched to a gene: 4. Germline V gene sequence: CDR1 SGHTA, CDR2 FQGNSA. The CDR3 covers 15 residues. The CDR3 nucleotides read TGTGCCAGCAGCTTGAGCGGGGGGGCCCCCGGGGAGCTGTTTTTT. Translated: CASSLSGGAPGELFF.

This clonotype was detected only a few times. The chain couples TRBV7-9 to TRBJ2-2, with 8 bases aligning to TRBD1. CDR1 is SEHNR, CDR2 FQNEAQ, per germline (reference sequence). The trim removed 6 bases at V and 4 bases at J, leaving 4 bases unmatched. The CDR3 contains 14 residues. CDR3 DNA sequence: TGTGCCAGCAGTCCAACAGGGGGCACCGGGGAGCTGTTTTTT. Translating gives CASSPTGGTGELFF.

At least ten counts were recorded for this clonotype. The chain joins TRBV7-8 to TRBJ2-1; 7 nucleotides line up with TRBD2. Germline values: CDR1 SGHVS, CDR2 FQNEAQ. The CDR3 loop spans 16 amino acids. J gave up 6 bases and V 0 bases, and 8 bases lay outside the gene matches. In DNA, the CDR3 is TGTGCCAGCAGCTTAGCGCACGGGGGGTCGGTCAATGAGCAGTTCTTC. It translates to CASSLAHGGSVNEQFF.

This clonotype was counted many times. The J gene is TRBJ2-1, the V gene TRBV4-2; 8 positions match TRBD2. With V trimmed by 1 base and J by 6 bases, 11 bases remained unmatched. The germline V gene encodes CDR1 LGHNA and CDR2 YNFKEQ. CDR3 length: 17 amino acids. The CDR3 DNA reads TGTGCCAGCAGCCAAGTCCAAAACGGGGGGGCGGGCAATGAGCAGTTCTTC. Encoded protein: CASSQVQNGGAGNEQFF.

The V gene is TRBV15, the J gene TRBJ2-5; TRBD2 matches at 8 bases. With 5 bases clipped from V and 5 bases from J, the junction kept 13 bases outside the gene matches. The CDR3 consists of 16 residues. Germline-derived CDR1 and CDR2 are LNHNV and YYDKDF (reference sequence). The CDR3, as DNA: TGTGCCACCAGCTCGGGAGGTGCGGGGGGAAGGGAGACCCAGTACTTC. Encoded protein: CATSSGGAGGRETQYF.

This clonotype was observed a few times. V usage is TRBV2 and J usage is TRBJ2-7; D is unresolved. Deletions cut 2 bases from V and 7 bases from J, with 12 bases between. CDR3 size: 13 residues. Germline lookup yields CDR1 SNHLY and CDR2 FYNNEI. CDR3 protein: CASSESQVREQYV. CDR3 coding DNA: TGTGCCAGCAGTGAATCTCAGGTGAGGGAGCAGTACGTC.

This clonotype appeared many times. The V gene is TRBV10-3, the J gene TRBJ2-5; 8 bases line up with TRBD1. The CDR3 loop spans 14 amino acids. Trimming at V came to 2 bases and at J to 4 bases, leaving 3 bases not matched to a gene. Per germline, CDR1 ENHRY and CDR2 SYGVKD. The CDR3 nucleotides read TGTGCCATCAGTGAGGACAGGGGTATAGAGACCCAGTACTTC. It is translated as CAISEDRGIETQYF.

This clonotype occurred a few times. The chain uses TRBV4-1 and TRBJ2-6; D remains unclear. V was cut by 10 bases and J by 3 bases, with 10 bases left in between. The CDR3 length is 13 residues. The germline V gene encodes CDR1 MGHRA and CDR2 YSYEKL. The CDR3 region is CATAGVGANVLTF. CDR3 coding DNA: TGCGCCACTGCTGGGGTTGGGGCCAACGTCCTGACTTTC.

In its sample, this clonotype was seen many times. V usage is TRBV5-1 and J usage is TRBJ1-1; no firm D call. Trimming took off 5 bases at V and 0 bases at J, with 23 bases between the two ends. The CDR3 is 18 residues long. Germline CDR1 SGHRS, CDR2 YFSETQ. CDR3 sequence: CASSRGRRYNSMNTEAFF. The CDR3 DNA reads TGCGCCAGCAGTCGAGGGCGCAGGTACAATTCGATGAACACTGAAGCTTTCTTT. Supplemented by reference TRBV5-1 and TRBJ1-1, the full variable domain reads KAGVTQTPRYLIKTRGQQVTLSCSPISGHRSVSWYQQTPGQGLQFLFEYFSETQRNKGNFPGRFSGRQFSNSRSEMNVSTLELGDSALYLCASSRGRRYNSMNTEAFFGQGTRLTVV.

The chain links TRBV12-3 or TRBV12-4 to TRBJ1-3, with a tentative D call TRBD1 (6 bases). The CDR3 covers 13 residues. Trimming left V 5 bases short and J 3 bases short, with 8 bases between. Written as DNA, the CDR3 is TGTGCCAGCAGTGGACAGTTTGGAAACACCATATATTTT. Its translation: CASSGQFGNTIYF.

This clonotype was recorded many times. DNA for the CDR3: TGTGCCAGCAGCTTAGCCCTGGGACAGGGGGCGAACACTGAAGCTTTCTTT. Its translation is CASSLALGQGANTEAFF. The V call is TRBV7-8, the J call TRBJ1-1, with 12 bases lining up with TRBD1. The CDR3 extends over 17 amino acids. V lost 0 bases and J lost 1; bases outside the gene matches: 3. Germline V CDR1 and CDR2: SGHVS, FQNEAQ.

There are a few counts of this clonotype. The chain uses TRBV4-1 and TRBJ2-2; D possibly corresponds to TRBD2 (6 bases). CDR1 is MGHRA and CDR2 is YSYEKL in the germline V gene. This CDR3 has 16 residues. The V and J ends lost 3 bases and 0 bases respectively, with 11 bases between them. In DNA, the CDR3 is TGCGCCAGCAGCCAGGGGGGTCACGCGAACACCGGGGAGCTGTTTTTT. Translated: CASSQGGHANTGELFF.

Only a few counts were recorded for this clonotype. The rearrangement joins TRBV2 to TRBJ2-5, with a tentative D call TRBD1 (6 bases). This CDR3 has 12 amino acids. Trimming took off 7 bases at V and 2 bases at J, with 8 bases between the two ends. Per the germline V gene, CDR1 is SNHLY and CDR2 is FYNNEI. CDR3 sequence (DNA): TGTGCCAGCAAGGGGGATCAAGAGACCCAGTACTTC. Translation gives CASKGDQETQYF.

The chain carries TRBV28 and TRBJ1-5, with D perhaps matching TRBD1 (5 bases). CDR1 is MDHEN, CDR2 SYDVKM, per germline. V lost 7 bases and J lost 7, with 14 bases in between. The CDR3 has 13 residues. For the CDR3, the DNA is TGTGCCAGCACCTGGGGCAGGGACCAGCCCCAGCATTTT. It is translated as CASTWGRDQPQHF. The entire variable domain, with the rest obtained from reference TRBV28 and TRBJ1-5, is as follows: DVKVTQSSRYLVKRTGEKVFLECVQDMDHENMFWYRQDPGLGLRLIYFSYDVKMKEKGDIPEGYSVSREKKERFSLILESASTNQTSMYLCASTWGRDQPQHFGDGTRLSIL.